This entry describes one TCR beta chain. The antigen is not known. Here immunoSEQ multiplex PCR was the method, and the copy in TCRdb shows in-frame clones only, minus some. Here the sample spans approximately 8,100 clones, around a third being singletons. This record comes from a study of Tregs in tolerant kidney transplant recipients. Study-level points and caveats: The most relevant donor-specific Treg TCRbeta repertoire apparently came from expansion with activated donor B cells. Findings come from small patient numbers and require larger validation. Biological reproducibility was not directly addressed, but technical replication error appeared minimal. For some patients, primers changed over time, blocking nucleotide-level comparison.

FACS sorting followed an approximately six-day coculture of CFSE-labeled recipient PBMCs with irradiated graft donor PBMCs. The source of this sequence is a human patient who received a combined kidney and bone marrow transplant. Sequences were derived from CD8+ T cells from blood cultured with allogeneic cells, sampled before the transplant.

CDR3 sequence: CASSLQAYEQYF. CDR3 nucleotides: TGTGCCAGCAGTTTACAGGCGTACGAGCAGTACTTC. The chain links TRBV6-5 to TRBJ2-7, with D possibly being TRBD1 (5 bases). The V end was cut by 4 bases, the J end by 4 bases, with 8 bases between. CDR1 is MNHEY, CDR2 SVGAGI, per germline. The CDR3 has 12 residues.